This TCR beta chain appears in the sequencing data of a study of cytomegalovirus exposure and HLA in healthy donors. PCR amplification relied on 60 Vbeta primers (plus 13 Jbeta primers). The repertoire was sequenced with immunoSEQ multiplex PCR; TCRdb's copy has only in-frame clones and lacks some. The sample lists 95,000 to 100,000 clones, about 74% occurring once. The sequenced sample was PBMCs. The sequence was obtained from a female donor in good health and CMV-seronegative.

In DNA, the CDR3 is TGTGCCATCAGTTCGACTAGCGGGAGTAGTAATGAGCAGTTCTTC. Amino acids: CAISSTSGSSNEQFF. V usage is TRBV10-3 and J usage is TRBJ2-1; TRBD2 matches 12 bases. CDR3 length: 15 residues. V lost 5 bases, J lost 7 bases, and 6 bases stayed unmatched. Germline loops: CDR1 ENHRY, CDR2 SYGVKD.